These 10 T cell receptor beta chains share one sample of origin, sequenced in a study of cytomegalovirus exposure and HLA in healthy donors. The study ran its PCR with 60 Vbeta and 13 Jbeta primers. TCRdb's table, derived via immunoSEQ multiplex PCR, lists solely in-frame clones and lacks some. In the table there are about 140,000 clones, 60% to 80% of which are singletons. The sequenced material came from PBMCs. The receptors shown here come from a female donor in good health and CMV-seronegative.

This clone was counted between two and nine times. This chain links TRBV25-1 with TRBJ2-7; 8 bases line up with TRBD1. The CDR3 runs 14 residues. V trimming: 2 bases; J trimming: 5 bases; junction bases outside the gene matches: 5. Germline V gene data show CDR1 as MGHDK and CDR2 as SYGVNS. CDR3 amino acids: CASSEDRGFHEQYF. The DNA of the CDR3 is TGTGCCAGCAGTGAAGACAGGGGCTTCCACGAGCAGTACTTC.

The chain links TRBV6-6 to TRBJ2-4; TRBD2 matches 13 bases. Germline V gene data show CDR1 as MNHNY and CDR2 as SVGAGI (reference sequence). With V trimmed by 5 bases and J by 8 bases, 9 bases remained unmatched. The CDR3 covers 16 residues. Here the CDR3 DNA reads TGTGCCAGCAGTGTCGGGCCCGGGACTAGCGGGGACATTCAGTACTTC. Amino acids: CASSVGPGTSGDIQYF.

The CDR3 loop is CASSLDRDYGYTF. The CDR3 DNA sequence: TGTGCCAGCAGCCTGGACAGGGACTATGGCTACACCTTC. The chain uses TRBV7-8 and TRBJ1-2; 8 bases are a match to TRBD1. Germline loops: CDR1 SGHVS, CDR2 FQNEAQ. The CDR3 length is 13 residues. With 5 bases clipped from V and 3 bases from J, the junction kept 2 bases outside the gene matches.

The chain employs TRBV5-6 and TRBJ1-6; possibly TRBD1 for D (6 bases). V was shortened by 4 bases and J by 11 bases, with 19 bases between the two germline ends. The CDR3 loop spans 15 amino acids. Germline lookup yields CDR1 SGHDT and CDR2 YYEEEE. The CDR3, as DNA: TGTGCCAGCAGCACCGGGACACGGAGTACGACACCCCTCCACTTT. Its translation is CASSTGTRSTTPLHF.

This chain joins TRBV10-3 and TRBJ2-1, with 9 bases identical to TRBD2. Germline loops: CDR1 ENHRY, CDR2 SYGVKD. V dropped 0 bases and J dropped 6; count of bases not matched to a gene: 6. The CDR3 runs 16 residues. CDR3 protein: CAISESASGMGNEQFF. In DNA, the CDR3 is TGTGCCATCAGTGAGTCGGCTAGCGGGATGGGCAATGAGCAGTTCTTC.

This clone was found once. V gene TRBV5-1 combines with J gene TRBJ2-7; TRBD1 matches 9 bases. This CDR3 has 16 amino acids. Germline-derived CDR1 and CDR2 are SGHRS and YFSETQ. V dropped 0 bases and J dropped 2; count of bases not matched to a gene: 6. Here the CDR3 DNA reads TGCGCCAGCAGCTTGGTAGCCGGACAGGGGACCTACGAGCAGTACTTC. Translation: CASSLVAGQGTYEQYF.

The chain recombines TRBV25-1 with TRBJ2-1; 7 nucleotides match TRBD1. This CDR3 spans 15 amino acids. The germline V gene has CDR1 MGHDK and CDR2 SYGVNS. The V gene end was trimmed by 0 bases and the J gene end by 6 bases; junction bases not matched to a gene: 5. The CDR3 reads CASSEYKGAGNEQFF. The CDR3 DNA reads TGTGCCAGCAGTGAATATAAGGGGGCGGGCAATGAGCAGTTCTTC.

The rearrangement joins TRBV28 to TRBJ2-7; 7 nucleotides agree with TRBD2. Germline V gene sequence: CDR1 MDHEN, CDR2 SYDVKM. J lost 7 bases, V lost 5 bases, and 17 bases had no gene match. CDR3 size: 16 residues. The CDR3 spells CASSQARGGRAGEQYF. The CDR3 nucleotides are TGTGCCAGCAGTCAGGCGCGGGGCGGGAGAGCAGGAGAGCAGTACTTC.

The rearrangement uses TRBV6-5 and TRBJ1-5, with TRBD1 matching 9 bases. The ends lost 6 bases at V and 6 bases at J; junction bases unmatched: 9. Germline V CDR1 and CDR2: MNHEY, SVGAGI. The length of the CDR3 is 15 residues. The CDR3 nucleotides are TGTGCCAGCAGCCCTACAGGGGGCGCGGGTCAGCCCCAGCATTTT. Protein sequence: CASSPTGGAGQPQHF.

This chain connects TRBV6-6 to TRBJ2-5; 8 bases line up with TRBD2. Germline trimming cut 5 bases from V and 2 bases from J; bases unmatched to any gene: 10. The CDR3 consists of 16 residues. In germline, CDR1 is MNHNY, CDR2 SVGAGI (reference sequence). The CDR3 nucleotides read TGTGCCAGCAGTCCCCCCGGGGGGGATTTGCAAGAGACCCAGTACTTC. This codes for CASSPPGGDLQETQYF.